This T cell receptor (beta chain) stems from a study of shared clonotypes between healthy human individuals. Study results and caveats: An effect of sequencing depth on clonotype sharing among donors was expected. With few donors, the genetic and exposure-history diversity represented was limited.

Comments on this clone: Its antigen is not known.

Methods used by the authors: Sequence data from immunoSEQ were junction-only and lacked quality scores; consequently, filtering differed. Sequenced by immunoSEQ multiplex PCR; TCRdb stores in-frame clones only, minus some. V and J calls and clone size are copied from that table; D and trimming were computed from the DNA. The sample includes over 400,000 clones, 70% to 85% seen only once; the top ten take 12%. The specimen sequenced was PBMCs. The origin of this receptor is a woman in her thirties or forties in good health. Some clones in this sample may be carry-over from other donors' samples.

The CDR3 nucleotides read TGTGCCAGTAGTCCGACGGACAGGGGGCTGGCTAATGAAAAACTGTTTTTT. This codes for CASSPTDRGLANEKLFF. This chain links TRBV19 with TRBJ1-4; TRBD1 agrees at 11 bases. The trim removed 5 bases at V and 3 bases at J, leaving 8 bases unmatched. Germline V gene lookup returns CDR1 LNHDA and CDR2 SQIVND (reference sequence). There are 17 residues in the CDR3. The full variable domain, in which reference TRBV19 and TRBJ1-4 provide the parts outside the CDR3, is DGGITQSPKYLFRKEGQNVTLSCEQNLNHDAMYWYRQDPGQGLRLIYYSQIVNDFQKGDIAEGYSVSREKKESFPLTVTSAQKNPTAFYLCASSPTDRGLANEKLFFGSGTQLSVL.